This T cell receptor beta chain was sequenced in a study of cytotoxic CD8 clonotypes in ibrutinib-treated CLL. Study overall: Response samples were taken after a median roughly twelve months of treatment, range 6 to 36. Findings and caveats of the study: Clonality was elevated at ibrutinib response and had returned toward baseline at progression.

Trimming took 6 bases from V and 5 from J, leaving 8 bases between them. This CDR3 contains 12 residues. Germline V gene lookup returns CDR1 SGHVS and CDR2 FQNEAQ. As to this clone: No antigen is known for it.

The protocol was immunoSEQ multiplex PCR, while the TCRdb copy is restricted to in-frame clones and leaves out a portion. The data show under 200,000 clones, approximately 80% seen once. Sequenced here: PBMCs, sampled after 24 months of ibrutinib treatment. This sequence originates from a human donor with chronic lymphocytic leukemia. This rearrangement joins TRBV7-8 to TRBJ2-1; D is perhaps TRBD1 (6 bases). The CDR3 reads CASRGAHNEQFF. The CDR3, as DNA: TGTGCCAGCAGGGGGGCCCACAATGAGCAGTTCTTC.